The text below deals with one T cell receptor (beta chain). What it binds is unknown. The data were obtained in a study of cytomegalovirus exposure and HLA in healthy donors. Unmatched junction bases numbered 10, after V lost 0 bases and J lost 2 bases. The CDR3 contains 20 residues. Germline V gene sequence: CDR1 SGHRS, CDR2 YFSETQ. General study results and limits: A later analysis found that most CMV-associated TCR beta chains appeared HLA-restricted.

PCR used 60 Vbeta primers and 13 Jbeta primers. Here immunoSEQ multiplex PCR was the method, and the copy in TCRdb shows in-frame clones only, minus some. The sample includes over 100,000 clones, more than 65% of them seen just once. The sequenced sample consisted of PBMCs. The sequence came from a young woman in good health and CMV-seropositive. The chain joins TRBV5-1 to TRBJ2-3; the match to TRBD2 covers 15 bases. The CDR3 nucleotides read TGCGCCAGCAGCTTGGAACCTAGCGGGACTAGCGGGGGGTTCACAGATACGCAGTATTTT. Translating it yields CASSLEPSGTSGGFTDTQYF.